This T cell receptor beta chain was obtained from a study of T cell changes during pregnancy in multiple sclerosis. Profiled with immunoSEQ multiplex PCR; TCRdb holds only in-frame clones, not every one. This table has approximately 46,000 clones, about 94% appearing once. V lost 0 bases and J 7 bases, leaving 12 bases between the germline ends. Germline values: CDR1 SGHDN, CDR2 FVKESK. There are 15 residues in the CDR3. The V and J genes are TRBV14 and TRBJ2-2; maybe TRBD2 (6 bases). The receptor's source is a female donor with multiple sclerosis, enrolled in a pregnancy study. The sample consisted of CD4+ T cells from peripheral blood mononuclear cells, taken after pregnancy. The CDR3 DNA sequence: TGTGCCAGCAGCCAAGATGGCGGGATTGGCGGGGAGCTGTTTTTT. Translated: CASSQDGGIGGELFF.